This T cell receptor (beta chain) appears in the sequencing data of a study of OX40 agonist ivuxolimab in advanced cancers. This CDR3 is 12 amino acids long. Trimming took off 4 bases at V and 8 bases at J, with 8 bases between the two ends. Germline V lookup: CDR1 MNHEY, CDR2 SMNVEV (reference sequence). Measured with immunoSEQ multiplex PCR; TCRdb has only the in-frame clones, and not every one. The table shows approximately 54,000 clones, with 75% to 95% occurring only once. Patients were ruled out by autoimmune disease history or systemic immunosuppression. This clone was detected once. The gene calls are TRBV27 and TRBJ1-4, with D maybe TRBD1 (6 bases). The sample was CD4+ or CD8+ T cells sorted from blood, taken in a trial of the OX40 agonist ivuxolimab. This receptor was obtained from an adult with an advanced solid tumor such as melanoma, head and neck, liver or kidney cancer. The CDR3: CASSSRGEKLFF. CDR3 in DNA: TGTGCCAGCAGTTCTAGGGGGGAAAAACTGTTTTTT.